This TCR beta chain derives from a study of blood T cells in healthy people across ages. Germline CDR1 and CDR2: MGHRA and YSYEKL. This CDR3 spans 14 amino acids. Overall study results and limits: It was held that the diversity estimates obtained from one million T cells were underestimates.

Per individual sample, total RNA of at least 6 micrograms was extracted. It was with a sample-barcoded 5' primer and a J-beta primer mix that a second PCR of about 6 to 12 cycles was run. With 12 random nucleotides, a template-switch adaptor tagged each individual cDNA molecule. All samples gave at least 2.5 million CDR3-containing paired-end reads. TCRdb re-analysed the 5' RACE reads in MiXCR, keeping a single row per CDR3 protein. This table has roughly 1,500,000 distinct CDR3 sequences, around 36% appearing once. This clonotype showed up just a few times. As yet, its antigen is unknown. The junction does not match germline at one end; this may be a read error.

The receptor was derived from a woman aged 25-40 years in good health. Sequenced input: blood. V and J are TRBV4-1 and TRBJ2-5; weak D call: TRBD2 (7 bases). The CDR3 loop is CASSQGVNGGAQYF. CDR3 in DNA: TGCGCTAGCAGCCAAGGTGTAAATGGGGGGGCGCAGTACTTC.